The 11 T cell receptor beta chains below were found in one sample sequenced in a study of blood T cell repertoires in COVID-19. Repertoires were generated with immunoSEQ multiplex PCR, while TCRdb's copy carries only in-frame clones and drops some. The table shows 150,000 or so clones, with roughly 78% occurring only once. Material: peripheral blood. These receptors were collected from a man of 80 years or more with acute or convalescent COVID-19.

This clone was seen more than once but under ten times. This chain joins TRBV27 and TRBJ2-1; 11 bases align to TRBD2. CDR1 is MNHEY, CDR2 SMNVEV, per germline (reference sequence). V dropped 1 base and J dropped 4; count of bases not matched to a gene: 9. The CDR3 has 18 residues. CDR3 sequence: CASSLFGISGGAYNEQFF. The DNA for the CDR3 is TGTGCCAGCAGTTTATTTGGGATTAGCGGGGGGGCTTACAATGAGCAGTTCTTC.

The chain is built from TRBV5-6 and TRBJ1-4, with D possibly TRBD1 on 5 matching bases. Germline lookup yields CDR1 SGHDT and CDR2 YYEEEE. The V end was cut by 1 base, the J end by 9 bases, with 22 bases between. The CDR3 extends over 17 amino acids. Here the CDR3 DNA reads TGTGCCAGCAGCTTGTTAGGCGGGGACGCCACGGGTAAAAAACTGTTTTTT. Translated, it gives CASSLLGGDATGKKLFF. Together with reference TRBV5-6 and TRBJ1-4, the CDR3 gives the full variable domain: DAGVTQSPTHLIKTRGQQVTLRCSPKSGHDTVSWYQQALGQGPQFIFQYYEEEERQRGNFPDRFSGHQFPNYSSELNVNALLLGDSALYLCASSLLGGDATGKKLFFGSGTQLSVL.

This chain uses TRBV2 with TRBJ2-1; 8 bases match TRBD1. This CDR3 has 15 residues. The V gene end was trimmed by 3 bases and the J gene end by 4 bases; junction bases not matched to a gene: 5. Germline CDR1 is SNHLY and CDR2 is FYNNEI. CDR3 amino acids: CASSDSGQGYNEQFF. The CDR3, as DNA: TGTGCCAGCAGTGATTCAGGACAGGGATACAATGAGCAGTTCTTC.

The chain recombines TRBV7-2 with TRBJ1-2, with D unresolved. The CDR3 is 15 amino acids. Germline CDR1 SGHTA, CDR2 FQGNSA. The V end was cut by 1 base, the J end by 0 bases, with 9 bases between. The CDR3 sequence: CASSLGRSSNYGYTF. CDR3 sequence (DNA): TGTGCCAGCAGCTTAGGTAGATCGTCTAACTATGGCTACACCTTC.

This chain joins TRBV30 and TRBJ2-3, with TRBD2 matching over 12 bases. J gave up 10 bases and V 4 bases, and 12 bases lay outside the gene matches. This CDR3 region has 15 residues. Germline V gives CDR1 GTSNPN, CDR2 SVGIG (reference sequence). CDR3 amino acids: CAWNGASGGDYAQYF. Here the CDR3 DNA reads TGTGCCTGGAATGGGGCTAGCGGGGGGGATTATGCGCAGTATTTT.

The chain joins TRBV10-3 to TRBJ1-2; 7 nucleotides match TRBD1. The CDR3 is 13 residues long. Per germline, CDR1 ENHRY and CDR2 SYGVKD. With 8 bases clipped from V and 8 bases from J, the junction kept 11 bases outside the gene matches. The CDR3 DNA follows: TGTGCCATCTGCGAAGACAGGGCAGGCGGCTACACCTTC. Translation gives CAICEDRAGGYTF.

CDR3 loop: CASSPGTGSSRGYTF. The CDR3 DNA sequence: TGTGCCAGCAGCCCAGGGACAGGTTCCTCGCGGGGCTACACCTTC. The rearrangement links TRBV7-8 to TRBJ1-2, with 8 nucleotides matching TRBD1. Germline CDR1 SGHVS, CDR2 FQNEAQ. This CDR3 comprises 15 residues. V lost 5 bases, J lost 8 bases, and 13 bases stayed unmatched.

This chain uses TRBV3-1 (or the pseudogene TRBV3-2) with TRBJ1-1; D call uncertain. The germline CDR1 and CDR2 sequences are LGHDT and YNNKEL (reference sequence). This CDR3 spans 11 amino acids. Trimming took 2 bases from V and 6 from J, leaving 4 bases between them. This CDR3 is CASSQQAEAFF. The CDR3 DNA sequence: TGTGCCAGCAGCCAACAGGCTGAAGCTTTCTTT.

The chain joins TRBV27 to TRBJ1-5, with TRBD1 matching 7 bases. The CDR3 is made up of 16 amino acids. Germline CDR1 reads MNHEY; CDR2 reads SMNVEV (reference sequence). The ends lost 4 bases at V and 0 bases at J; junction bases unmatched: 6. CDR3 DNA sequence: TGTGCCAGCAGTTCCGGACAGGCTAATAGCAATCAGCCCCAGCATTTT. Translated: CASSSGQANSNQPQHF.

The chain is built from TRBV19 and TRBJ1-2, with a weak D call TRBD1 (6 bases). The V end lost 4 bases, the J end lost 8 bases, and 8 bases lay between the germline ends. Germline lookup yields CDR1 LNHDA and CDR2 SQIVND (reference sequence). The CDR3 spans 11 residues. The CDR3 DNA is TGTGCCAGTAGTAGGGGGCCCGGCTACACCTTC. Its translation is CASSRGPGYTF.

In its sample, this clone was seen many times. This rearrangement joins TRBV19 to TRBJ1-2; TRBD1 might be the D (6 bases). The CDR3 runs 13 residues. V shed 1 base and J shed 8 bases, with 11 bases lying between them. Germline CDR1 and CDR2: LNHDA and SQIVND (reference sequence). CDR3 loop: CASSIGAGEGYTF. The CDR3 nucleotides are TGTGCCAGTAGTATAGGGGCAGGGGAAGGCTACACCTTC.